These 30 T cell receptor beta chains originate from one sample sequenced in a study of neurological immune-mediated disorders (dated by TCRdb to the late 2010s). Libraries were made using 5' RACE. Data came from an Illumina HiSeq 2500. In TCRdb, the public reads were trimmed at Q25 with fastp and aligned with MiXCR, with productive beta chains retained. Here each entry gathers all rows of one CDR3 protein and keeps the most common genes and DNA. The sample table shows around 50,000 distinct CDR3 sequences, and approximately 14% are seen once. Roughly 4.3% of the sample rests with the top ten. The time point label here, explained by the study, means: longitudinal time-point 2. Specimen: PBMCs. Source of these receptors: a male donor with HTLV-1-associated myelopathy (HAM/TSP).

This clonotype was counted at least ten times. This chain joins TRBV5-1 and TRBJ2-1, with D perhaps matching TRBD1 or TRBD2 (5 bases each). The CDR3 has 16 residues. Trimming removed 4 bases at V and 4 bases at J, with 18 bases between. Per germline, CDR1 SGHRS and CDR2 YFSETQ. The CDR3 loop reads CASSHLGLGEYNEQFF. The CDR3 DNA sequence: TGCGCCAGCAGCCACCTTGGGCTAGGGGAGTACAATGAGCAGTTCTTC.

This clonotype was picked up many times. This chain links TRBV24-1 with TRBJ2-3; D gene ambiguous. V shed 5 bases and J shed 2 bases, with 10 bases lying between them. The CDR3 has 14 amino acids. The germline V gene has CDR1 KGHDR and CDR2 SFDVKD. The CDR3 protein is CATSVWGNTDTQYF. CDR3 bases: TGTGCCACCAGTGTCTGGGGAAACACAGATACGCAGTATTTT.

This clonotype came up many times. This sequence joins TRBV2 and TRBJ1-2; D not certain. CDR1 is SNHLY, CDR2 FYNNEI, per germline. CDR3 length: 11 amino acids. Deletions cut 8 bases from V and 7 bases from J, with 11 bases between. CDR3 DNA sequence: TGTGCCAGCCACTCTGAGTCTGGCTACACCTTC. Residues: CASHSESGYTF.

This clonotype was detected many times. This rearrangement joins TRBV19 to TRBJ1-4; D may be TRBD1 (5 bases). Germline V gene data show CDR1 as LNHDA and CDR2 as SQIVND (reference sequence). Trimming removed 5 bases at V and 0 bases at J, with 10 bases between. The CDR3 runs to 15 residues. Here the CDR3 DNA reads TGTGCCAGTAGTCCTGGGGACCCAACTAATGAAAAACTGTTTTTT. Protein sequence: CASSPGDPTNEKLFF.

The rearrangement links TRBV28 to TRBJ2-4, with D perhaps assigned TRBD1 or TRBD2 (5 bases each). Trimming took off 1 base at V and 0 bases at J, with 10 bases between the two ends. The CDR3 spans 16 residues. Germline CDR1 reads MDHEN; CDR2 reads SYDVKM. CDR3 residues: CASSLSGALAKNIQYF. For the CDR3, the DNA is TGTGCCAGCAGTTTATCCGGGGCACTAGCCAAAAACATTCAGTACTTC.

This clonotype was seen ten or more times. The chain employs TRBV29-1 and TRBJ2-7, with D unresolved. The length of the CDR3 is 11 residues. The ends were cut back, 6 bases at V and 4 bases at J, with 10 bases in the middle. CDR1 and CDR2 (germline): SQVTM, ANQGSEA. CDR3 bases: TGCAGCGTCCCGGTCGGGTACGAGCAGTACTTC. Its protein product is CSVPVGYEQYF.

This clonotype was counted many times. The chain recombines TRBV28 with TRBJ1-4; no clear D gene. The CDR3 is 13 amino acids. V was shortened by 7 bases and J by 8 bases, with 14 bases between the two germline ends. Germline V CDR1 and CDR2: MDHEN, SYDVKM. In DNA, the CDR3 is TGTGCCAGCACCGGCGTCGTTAACGAAAAACTGTTTTTT. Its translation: CASTGVVNEKLFF.

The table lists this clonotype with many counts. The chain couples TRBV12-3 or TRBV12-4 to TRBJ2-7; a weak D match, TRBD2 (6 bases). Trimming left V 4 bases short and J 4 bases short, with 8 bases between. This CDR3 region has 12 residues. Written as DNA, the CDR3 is TGTGCCAGCAGTTCAGGGACTTACGAGCAGTACTTC. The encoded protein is CASSSGTYEQYF.

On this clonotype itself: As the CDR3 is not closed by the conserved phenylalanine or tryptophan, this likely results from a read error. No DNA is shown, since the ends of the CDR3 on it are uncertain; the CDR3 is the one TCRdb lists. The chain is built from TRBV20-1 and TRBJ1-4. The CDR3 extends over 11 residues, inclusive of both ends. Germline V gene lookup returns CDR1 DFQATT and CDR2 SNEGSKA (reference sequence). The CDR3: CSVPSNEKLLL.

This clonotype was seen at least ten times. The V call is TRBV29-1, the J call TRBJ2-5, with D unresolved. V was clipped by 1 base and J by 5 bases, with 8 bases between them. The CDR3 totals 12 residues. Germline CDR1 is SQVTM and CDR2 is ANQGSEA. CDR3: CSVEGVIETQYF. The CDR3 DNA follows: TGCAGCGTTGAAGGGGTAATCGAGACCCAGTACTTC. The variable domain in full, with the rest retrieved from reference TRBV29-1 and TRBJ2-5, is SAVISQKPSRDICQRGTSLTIQCQVDSQVTMMFWYRQQPGQSLTLIATANQGSEATYESGFVIDKFPISRPNLTFSTLTVSNMSPEDSSIYLCSVEGVIETQYFGPGTRLLVL.

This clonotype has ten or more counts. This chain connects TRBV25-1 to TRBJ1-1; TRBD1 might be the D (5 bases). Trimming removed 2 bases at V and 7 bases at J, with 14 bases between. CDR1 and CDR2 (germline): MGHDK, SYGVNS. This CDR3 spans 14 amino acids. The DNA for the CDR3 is TGTGCCAGCAGTGAACATCGTGGGACGGATGAAGCTTTCTTT. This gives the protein CASSEHRGTDEAFF.

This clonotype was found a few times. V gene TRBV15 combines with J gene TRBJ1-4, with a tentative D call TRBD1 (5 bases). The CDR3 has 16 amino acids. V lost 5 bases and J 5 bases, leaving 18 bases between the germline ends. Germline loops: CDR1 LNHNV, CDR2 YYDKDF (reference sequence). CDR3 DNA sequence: TGTGCCACCAGCCTAACTAGGGACGGACTAAATGAAAAACTGTTTTTT. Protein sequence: CATSLTRDGLNEKLFF. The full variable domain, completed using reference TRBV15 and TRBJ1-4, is DAMVIQNPRYQVTQFGKPVTLSCSQTLNHNVMYWYQQKSSQAPKLLFHYYDKDFNNEADTPDNFQSRRPNTSFCFLDIRSPGLGDTAMYLCATSLTRDGLNEKLFFGSGTQLSVL.

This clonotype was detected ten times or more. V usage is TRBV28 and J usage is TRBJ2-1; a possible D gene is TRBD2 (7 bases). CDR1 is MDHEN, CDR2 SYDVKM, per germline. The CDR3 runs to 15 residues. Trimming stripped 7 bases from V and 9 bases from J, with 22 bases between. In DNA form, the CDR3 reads TGTGCCAGCAACCTAGAGAGGGGGGGGTTCGCTGAGCAGTTCTTC. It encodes CASNLERGGFAEQFF.

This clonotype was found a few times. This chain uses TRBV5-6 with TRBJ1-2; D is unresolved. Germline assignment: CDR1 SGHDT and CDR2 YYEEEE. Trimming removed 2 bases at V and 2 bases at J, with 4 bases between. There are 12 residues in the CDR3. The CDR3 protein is CASSLPNYGYTF. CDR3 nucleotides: TGTGCCAGCAGCTTACCCAACTATGGCTACACCTTC.

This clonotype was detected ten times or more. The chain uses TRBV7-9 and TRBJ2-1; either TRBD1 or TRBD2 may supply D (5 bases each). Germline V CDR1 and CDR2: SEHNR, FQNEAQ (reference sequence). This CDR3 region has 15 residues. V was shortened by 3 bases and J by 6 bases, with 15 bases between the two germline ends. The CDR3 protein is CASSFVRGTSNEQFF. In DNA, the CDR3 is TGTGCCAGCAGCTTTGTGAGGGGTACCTCCAATGAGCAGTTCTTC. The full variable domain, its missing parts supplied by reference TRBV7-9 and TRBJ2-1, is DTGVSQNPRHKITKRGQNVTFRCDPISEHNRLYWYRQTLGQGPEFLTYFQNEAQLEKSRLLSDRFSAERPKGSFSTLEIQRTEQGDSAMYLCASSFVRGTSNEQFFGPGTRLTVL.

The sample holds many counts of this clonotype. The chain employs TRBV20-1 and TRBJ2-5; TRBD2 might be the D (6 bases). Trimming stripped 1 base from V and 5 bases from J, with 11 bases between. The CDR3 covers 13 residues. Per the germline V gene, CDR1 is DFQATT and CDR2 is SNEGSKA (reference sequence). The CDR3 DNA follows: TGCAGTGCTAGAGTGGAGGGGTCGGAGACCCAGTACTTC. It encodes CSARVEGSETQYF.

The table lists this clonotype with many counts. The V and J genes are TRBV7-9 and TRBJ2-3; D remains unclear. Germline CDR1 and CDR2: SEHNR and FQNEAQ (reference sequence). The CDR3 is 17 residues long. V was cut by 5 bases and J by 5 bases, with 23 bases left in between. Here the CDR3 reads CASSPPVGPGLGDTQYF. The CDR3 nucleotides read TGTGCCAGCAGCCCCCCCGTTGGCCCCGGGTTAGGAGATACGCAGTATTTT.

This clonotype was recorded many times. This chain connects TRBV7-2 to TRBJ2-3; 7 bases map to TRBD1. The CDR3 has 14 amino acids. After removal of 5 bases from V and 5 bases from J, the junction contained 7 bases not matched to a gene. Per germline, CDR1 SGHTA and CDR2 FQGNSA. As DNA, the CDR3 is TGTGCCAGCAGCCCACAGGGGTGGGGAGATACGCAGTATTTT. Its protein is CASSPQGWGDTQYF.

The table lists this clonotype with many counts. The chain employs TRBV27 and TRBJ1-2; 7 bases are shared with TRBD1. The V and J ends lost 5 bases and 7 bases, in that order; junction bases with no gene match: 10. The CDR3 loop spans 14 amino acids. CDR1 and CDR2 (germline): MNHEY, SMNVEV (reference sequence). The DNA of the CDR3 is TGTGCCAGCAGTAGAGGGGGCAGGGGGACTGGCTACACCTTC. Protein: CASSRGGRGTGYTF.

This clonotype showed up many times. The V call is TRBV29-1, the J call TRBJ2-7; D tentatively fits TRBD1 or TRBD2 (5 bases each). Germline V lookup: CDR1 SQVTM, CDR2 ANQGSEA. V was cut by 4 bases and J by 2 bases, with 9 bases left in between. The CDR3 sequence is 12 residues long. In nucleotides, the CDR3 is TGCAGCGTTGTGGGGCGGGCCTACGAGCAGTACTTC. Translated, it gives CSVVGRAYEQYF.

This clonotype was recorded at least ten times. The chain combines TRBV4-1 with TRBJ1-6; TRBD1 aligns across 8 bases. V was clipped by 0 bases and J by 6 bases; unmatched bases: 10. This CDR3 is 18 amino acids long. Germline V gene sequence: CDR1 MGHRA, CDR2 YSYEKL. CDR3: CASSQDGTGQVVNSPLHF. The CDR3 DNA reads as TGCGCCAGCAGCCAAGATGGGACGGGACAGGTTGTTAATTCACCCCTCCACTTT.

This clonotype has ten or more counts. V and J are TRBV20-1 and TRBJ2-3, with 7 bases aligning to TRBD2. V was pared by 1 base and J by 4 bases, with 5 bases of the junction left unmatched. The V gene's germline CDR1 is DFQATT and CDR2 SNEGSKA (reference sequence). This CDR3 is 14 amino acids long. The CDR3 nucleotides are TGCAGTGCTAGAGCCGTGGCGGGGGCAGATACGCAGTATTTT. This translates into CSARAVAGADTQYF.

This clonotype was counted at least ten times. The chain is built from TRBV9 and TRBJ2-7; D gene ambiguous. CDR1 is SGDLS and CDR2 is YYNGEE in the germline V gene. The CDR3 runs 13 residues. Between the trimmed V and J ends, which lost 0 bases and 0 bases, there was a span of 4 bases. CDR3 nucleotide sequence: TGTGCCAGCAGCGTAGGCAACTCCTACGAGCAGTACTTC. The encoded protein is CASSVGNSYEQYF.

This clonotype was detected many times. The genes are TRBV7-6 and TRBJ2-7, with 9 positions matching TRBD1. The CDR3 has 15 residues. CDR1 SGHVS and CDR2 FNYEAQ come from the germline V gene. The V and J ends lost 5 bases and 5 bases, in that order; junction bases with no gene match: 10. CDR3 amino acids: CASSLGGTGYHEQYF. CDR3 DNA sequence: TGTGCCAGCAGCCTAGGCGGGACAGGGTATCACGAGCAGTACTTC. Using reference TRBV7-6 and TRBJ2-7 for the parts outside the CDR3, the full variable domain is GAGVSQSPRYKVTKRGQDVALRCDPISGHVSLYWYRQALGQGPEFLTYFNYEAQQDKSGLPNDRFSAERPEGSISTLTIQRTEQRDSAMYRCASSLGGTGYHEQYFGPGTRLTVT.

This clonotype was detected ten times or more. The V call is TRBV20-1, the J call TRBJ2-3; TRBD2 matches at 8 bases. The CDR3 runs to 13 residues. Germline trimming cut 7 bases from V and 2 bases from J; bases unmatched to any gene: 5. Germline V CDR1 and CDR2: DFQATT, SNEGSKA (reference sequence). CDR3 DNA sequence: TGCAGTGTCTTTAGCGGGGCCACAGATACGCAGTATTTT. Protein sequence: CSVFSGATDTQYF.

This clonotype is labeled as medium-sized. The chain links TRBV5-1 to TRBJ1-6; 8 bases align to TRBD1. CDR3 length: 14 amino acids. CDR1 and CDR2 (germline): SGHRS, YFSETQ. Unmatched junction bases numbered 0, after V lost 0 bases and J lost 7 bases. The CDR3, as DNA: TGCGCCAGCAGCTTGGACAGGGGGAATTCACCCCTCCACTTT. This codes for CASSLDRGNSPLHF.

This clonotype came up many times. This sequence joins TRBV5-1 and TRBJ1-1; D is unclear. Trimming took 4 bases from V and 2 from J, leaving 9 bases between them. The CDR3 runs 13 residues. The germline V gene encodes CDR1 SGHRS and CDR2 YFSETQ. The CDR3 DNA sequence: TGCGCCAGCAGCGATCAGAGTAACACTGAAGCTTTCTTT. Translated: CASSDQSNTEAFF. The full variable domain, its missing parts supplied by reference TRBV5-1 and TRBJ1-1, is KAGVTQTPRYLIKTRGQQVTLSCSPISGHRSVSWYQQTPGQGLQFLFEYFSETQRNKGNFPGRFSGRQFSNSRSEMNVSTLELGDSALYLCASSDQSNTEAFFGQGTRLTVV.

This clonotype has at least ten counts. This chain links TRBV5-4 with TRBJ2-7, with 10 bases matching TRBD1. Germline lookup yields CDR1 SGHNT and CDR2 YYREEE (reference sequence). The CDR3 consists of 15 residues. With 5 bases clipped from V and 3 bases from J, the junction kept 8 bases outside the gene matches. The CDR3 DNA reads TGTGCCAGCAGTCCGCCCGGGACAGGGGTCTACGAGCAGTACTTC. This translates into CASSPPGTGVYEQYF.

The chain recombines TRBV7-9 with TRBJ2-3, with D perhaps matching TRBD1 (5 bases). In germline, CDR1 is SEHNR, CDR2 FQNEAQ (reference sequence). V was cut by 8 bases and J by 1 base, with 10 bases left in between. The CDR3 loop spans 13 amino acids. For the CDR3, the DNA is TGTGCCAGCTCACAACAGGGCACAGATACGCAGTATTTT. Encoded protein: CASSQQGTDTQYF.

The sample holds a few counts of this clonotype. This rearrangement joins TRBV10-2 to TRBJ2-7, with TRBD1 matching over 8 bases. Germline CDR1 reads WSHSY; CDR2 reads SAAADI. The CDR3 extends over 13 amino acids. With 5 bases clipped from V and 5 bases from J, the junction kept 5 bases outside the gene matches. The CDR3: CASSRQGAHEQYF. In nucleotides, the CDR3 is TGCGCCAGCAGTAGGCAGGGGGCCCACGAGCAGTACTTC.